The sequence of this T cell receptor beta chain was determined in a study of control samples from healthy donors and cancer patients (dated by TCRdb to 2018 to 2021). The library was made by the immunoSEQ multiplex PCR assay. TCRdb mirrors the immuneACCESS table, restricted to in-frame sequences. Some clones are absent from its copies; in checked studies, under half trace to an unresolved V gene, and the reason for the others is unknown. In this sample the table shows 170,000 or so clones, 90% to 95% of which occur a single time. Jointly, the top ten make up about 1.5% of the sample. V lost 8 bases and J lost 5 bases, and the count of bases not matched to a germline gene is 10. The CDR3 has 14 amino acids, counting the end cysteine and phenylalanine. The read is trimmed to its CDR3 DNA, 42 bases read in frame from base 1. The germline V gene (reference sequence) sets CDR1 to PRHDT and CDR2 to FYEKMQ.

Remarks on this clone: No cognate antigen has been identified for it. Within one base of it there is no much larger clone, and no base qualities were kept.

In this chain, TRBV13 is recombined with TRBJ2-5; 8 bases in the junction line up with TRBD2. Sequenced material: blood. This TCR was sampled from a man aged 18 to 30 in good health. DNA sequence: TGTGCCAGCGGCTCCCGGGGGGGCCGGGAGACCCAGTACTTC. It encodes CASGSRGGRETQYF.